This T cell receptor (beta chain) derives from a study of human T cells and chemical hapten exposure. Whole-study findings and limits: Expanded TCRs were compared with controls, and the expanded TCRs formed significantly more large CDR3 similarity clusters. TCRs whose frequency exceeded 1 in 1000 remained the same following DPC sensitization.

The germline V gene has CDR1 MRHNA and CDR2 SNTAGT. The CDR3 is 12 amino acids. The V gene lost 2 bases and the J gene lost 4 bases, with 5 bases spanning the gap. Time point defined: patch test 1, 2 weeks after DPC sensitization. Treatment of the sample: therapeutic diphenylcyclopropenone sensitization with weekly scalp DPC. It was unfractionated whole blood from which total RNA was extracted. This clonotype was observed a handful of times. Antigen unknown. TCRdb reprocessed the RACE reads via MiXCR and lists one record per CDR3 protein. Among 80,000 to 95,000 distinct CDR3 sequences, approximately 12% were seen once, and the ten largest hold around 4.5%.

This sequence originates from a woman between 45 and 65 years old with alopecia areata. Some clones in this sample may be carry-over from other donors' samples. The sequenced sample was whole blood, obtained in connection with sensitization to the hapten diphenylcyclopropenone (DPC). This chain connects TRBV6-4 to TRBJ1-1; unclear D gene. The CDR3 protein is CASSDGLTEAFF. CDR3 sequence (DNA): TGTGCCAGCAGTGACGGACTCACTGAAGCTTTCTTT.